This TCR beta chain was sequenced for a study of blood T cell repertoires in COVID-19. Study overall: Both acute and convalescent COVID-19 samples were obtained from the United States, Italy and Spain. PBMCs, B-cell-depleted T cells, or T cells were the source of the cDNA or gDNA that made up the material.

Germline assignment: CDR1 LNHDA and CDR2 SQIVND (reference sequence). V dropped 4 bases and J dropped 5; count of bases not matched to a gene: 9. The CDR3 length is 16 residues. How the authors handled the data: Reference gene primer amplification in the assay estimated nucleated cell counts. Clones were sequenced by immunoSEQ multiplex PCR, and TCRdb holds only the in-frame ones, with some missing. The D gene and trimming were derived from the DNA, and the V and J assignments and clone size from that table. The table lists some 41,000 clones, under 85% of them singletons, with roughly 8.2% in the top ten.

J is TRBJ1-5 and V is TRBV19; 9 bases match TRBD1. This receptor was identified in a man older than 75 in a cohort sampled during active COVID-19. The material sequenced was peripheral blood. The CDR3 bases are TGTGCCAGTAGTACGTCGACAGGGGGTCGGGATCAGCCCCAGCATTTT. Translating it yields CASSTSTGGRDQPQHF.